This T cell receptor beta chain derives from a study of high-grade serous ovarian cancer treatment subgroups. Tumor tissue was taken before any definitive surgery or chemotherapy was given. Between the trimmed V and J ends, which lost 3 bases and 10 bases, there was a span of 7 bases. Per the germline V gene, CDR1 is LNHNV and CDR2 is YYDKDF (reference sequence). CDR3 size: 12 residues. The method was immunoSEQ multiplex PCR; TCRdb's version includes in-frame clones alone and lacks a portion of them. The table records over 14,000 clones, about 90% of them present only once. This chain links TRBV15 with TRBJ1-6; D remains ambiguous. The TCR was taken from a human donor with high-grade serous ovarian cancer. Input material: tumor tissue. CDR3 sequence: CATSSLSSPLHF. CDR3 nucleotides: TGTGCCACCAGCAGTCTGTCCTCACCCCTCCACTTT.